This TCR beta chain was sequenced during a study of long-term antiretroviral therapy in people with HIV. General observations from the study: Post-ART samples showed increased diversity that remained below transplant donor control levels. Clones that had undergone expansion before ART prevailed in the repertoire throughout all time points.

The United States was where all participants with HIV were treated. Version v3.0 of the immunoSEQ assay ran at survey level. Here immunoSEQ multiplex PCR was the method, and the copy in TCRdb shows in-frame clones only, minus some. This table has more than 20,000 clones, approximately 80% appearing once. Turning to this clone: Antigen: not known.

The germline V and J ends were trimmed by 6 bases and 0 bases, with 11 bases remaining between them. The CDR3 has 14 amino acids. Germline values: CDR1 SGHTA, CDR2 FQGNSA. Material: unsorted PBMCs, obtained 0.3 years after starting antiretroviral therapy. J is TRBJ2-5 and V is TRBV7-2; the D gene is possibly TRBD2 (5 bases). The receptor was derived from a man aged 50-60 years with HIV. Written as DNA, the CDR3 is TGTGCCAGCAGGTTAAGCGGAGACCAAGAGACCCAGTACTTC. Residues: CASRLSGDQETQYF.